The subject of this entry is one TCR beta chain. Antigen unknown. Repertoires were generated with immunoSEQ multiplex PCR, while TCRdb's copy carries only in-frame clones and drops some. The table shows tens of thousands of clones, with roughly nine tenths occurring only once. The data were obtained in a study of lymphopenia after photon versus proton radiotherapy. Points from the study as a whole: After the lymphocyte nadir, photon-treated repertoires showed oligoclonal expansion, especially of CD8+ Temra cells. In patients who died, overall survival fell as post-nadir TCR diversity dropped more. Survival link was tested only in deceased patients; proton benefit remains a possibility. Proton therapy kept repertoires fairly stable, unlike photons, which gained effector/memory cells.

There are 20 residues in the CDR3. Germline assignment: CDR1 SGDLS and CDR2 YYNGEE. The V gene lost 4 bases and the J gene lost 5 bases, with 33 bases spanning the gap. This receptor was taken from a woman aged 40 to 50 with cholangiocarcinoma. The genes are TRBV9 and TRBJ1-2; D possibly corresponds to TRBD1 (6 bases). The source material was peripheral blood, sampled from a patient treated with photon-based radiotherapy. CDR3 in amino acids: CASSPNLDSLPRRNEYGYTF. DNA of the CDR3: TGTGCCAGCAGCCCAAACCTGGACAGTTTACCCCGAAGAAATGAGTATGGCTACACCTTC.